Below, 29 T cell receptor beta chains from the same sample are listed, as sequenced in a study of T cells after yellow fever vaccination. Each CDR3 protein is one row after TCRdb ran MiXCR on the 5' RACE reads. The sample contains approximately 300,000 distinct CDR3 sequences, 6.8% of which appear only once. The material was PBMCs, obtained about 49 days after the first yellow fever vaccination. All receptors derive from a man younger than 30 who received the YFV17D yellow fever vaccine.

The chain carries TRBV7-2 and TRBJ1-5, with D perhaps TRBD1 (5 bases). Germline V gene sequence: CDR1 SGHTA, CDR2 FQGNSA. V dropped 5 bases and J dropped 2 bases, with 16 bases sitting between them. The CDR3 runs to 16 residues. This CDR3 reads CASSPRELGGNQPQHF. The DNA of the CDR3 is TGTGCCAGCAGCCCCAGGGAATTAGGGGGCAATCAGCCCCAGCATTTT.

This clonotype was seen only a few times. The CDR3 protein is CASGPGLVTQYF. In DNA form, the CDR3 reads TGTGCCAGCGGCCCGGGGTTGGTTACGCAGTATTTT. The V and J genes are TRBV11-2 and TRBJ2-3, with a possible D match to TRBD2 (5 bases). CDR1 and CDR2 from the germline V gene are SGHAT and FQNNGV. V lost 8 bases, J lost 8 bases, and 14 bases lay in between. This CDR3 region has 12 residues.

This clonotype has only a few counts. V is TRBV5-1 and J is TRBJ1-4, with D possibly TRBD1 on 5 matching bases. The V and J ends lost 0 bases and 12 bases respectively, with 15 bases between them. CDR3 size: 14 residues. Per the germline V gene, CDR1 is SGHRS and CDR2 is YFSETQ. The CDR3 loop reads CASSLDRFGLELFF. The CDR3 DNA reads TGCGCCAGCAGCTTGGACAGGTTCGGCCTGGAACTGTTTTTT.

The chain uses TRBV5-1 and TRBJ2-2; no clear D. The CDR3 covers 14 residues. Trimming left V 2 bases short and J 5 bases short, with 10 bases between. Looked up from germline, CDR1 is SGHRS and CDR2 is YFSETQ. The CDR3 nucleotides are TGCGCCAGCAGCTTACACGGAGAGACCGGGGAGCTGTTTTTT. Protein: CASSLHGETGELFF.

This clonotype was detected ten times or more. The chain employs TRBV12-3 or TRBV12-4 and TRBJ1-1; D gene unclear. This CDR3 region has 13 residues. The germline V and J ends were trimmed by 2 bases and 4 bases, with 8 bases remaining between them. CDR3 region: CASSLSWGTEAFF. In nucleotides, the CDR3 is TGTGCCAGCAGTTTATCTTGGGGCACTGAAGCTTTCTTT.

The chain combines TRBV10-3 with TRBJ2-7; the match to TRBD1 covers 10 bases. V was pared by 4 bases and J by 1 base, with 10 bases of the junction left unmatched. Germline CDR1 is ENHRY and CDR2 is SYGVKD. This CDR3 spans 17 amino acids. This CDR3 reads CAISGQGAHKFSYEQYF. For the CDR3, the DNA is TGTGCCATCAGTGGACAGGGGGCGCATAAATTTTCCTACGAGCAGTACTTC.

J is TRBJ2-2 and V is TRBV6-2 or TRBV6-3; 10 bases agree with TRBD1. Germline V CDR1 and CDR2: MNHEY, SVGEGT. The length of the CDR3 is 16 residues. Germline trimming cut 5 bases from V and 3 bases from J; bases unmatched to any gene: 6. As DNA, the CDR3 is TGTGCCAGCAGTGCGAGGGACAGGGGAGACACCGGGGAGCTGTTTTTT. Translating gives CASSARDRGDTGELFF.

This clonotype appeared a few times. CDR3 in amino acids: CASSQELGLGYQPQHF. CDR3 nucleotides: TGCGCCAGCAGCCAAGAACTAGGATTGGGCTATCAGCCCCAGCATTTT. The chain recombines TRBV4-3 with TRBJ1-5; D gene ambiguous. Trimming removed 0 bases from V and 5 bases from J, with 14 bases in between. Germline CDR1 is LGHNA and CDR2 is YSLEER. This CDR3 comprises 16 residues.

This clonotype was seen more than once but under ten times. The CDR3 reads CASSRSTAGNQPQHF. As DNA, the CDR3 is TGTGCCAGCAGCCGAAGCACGGCGGGCAATCAGCCCCAGCATTTT. The J gene is TRBJ1-5, the V gene TRBV3-1; D ambiguous. In germline, CDR1 is LGHDT, CDR2 YNNKEL (reference sequence). Trimming removed 4 bases at V and 2 bases at J, with 12 bases between. The CDR3 is 15 residues long.

This clonotype has only a few counts. This chain links TRBV20-1 with TRBJ2-6; D remains unclear. CDR3 size: 11 residues. Trimming removed 6 bases at V and 2 bases at J, with 2 bases between. Germline assignment: CDR1 DFQATT and CDR2 SNEGSKA (reference sequence). The CDR3 reads CSAPGANVLTF. DNA for the CDR3: TGCAGTGCCCCTGGGGCCAACGTCCTGACTTTC.

This clonotype was seen a few times. V usage is TRBV11-2 and J usage is TRBJ1-1; D gene uncertain. The V end was cut by 0 bases, the J end by 2 bases, with 16 bases between. This CDR3 is 17 amino acids long. CDR1 is SGHAT and CDR2 is FQNNGV in the germline V gene. The CDR3 spells CASSLDFVTDTNTEAFF. The CDR3 region has the DNA TGTGCCAGCAGCTTAGATTTTGTTACCGACACTAACACTGAAGCTTTCTTT.

This sequence joins TRBV12-3 or TRBV12-4 and TRBJ2-5; 12 nucleotides agree with TRBD2. The CDR3 is made up of 18 amino acids. The CDR3 DNA reads TGTACCTGCAGTCGGCATAAGGGACTAGCGGGCGGTCAAGAGACCCAGTACTTC. It is translated as CTCSRHKGLAGGQETQYF.

The sample holds a few counts of this clonotype. This chain joins TRBV5-1 and TRBJ2-1; D is unresolved. The CDR3 extends over 15 amino acids. V lost 1 base, J lost 3 bases, and 11 bases lay in between. CDR1 is SGHRS and CDR2 is YFSETQ in the germline V gene. The CDR3 is CASSLLQAIYNEQFF. In DNA, the CDR3 is TGCGCCAGCAGCTTGTTGCAGGCCATCTACAATGAGCAGTTCTTC. Full variable domain (rest looked up from reference TRBV5-1 and TRBJ2-1): KAGVTQTPRYLIKTRGQQVTLSCSPISGHRSVSWYQQTPGQGLQFLFEYFSETQRNKGNFPGRFSGRQFSNSRSEMNVSTLELGDSALYLCASSLLQAIYNEQFFGPGTRLTVL.

The chain combines TRBV3-1 with TRBJ1-4; 7 nucleotides align to TRBD1. J gave up 8 bases and V 1 base, and 7 bases lay outside the gene matches. Germline CDR1 is LGHDT and CDR2 is YNNKEL (reference sequence). The CDR3 is 15 residues long. CDR3 in amino acids: CASSQGAQGWEKLFF. The CDR3 nucleotides read TGTGCCAGCAGCCAAGGAGCACAGGGGTGGGAAAAACTGTTTTTT.

This clonotype was detected only a few times. J is TRBJ1-4 and V is TRBV15; TRBD1 agrees at 8 bases. CDR3 length: 20 amino acids. With 1 base clipped from V and 4 bases from J, the junction kept 17 bases outside the gene matches. The germline gives CDR1 LNHNV, CDR2 YYDKDF (reference sequence). CDR3 sequence (DNA): TGTGCCACCAGCAGAGGGGGGCAGGGGGCGACCATCAGCCATAATGAAAAACTGTTTTTT. This encodes CATSRGGQGATISHNEKLFF.

This clonotype was recorded many times. This chain links TRBV6-1 with TRBJ1-5; 7 bases line up with TRBD1. This CDR3 region has 15 residues. V was pared by 6 bases and J by 5 bases, with 10 bases of the junction left unmatched. From germline, CDR1 is MNHNS and CDR2 SASEGT. The CDR3 nucleotides read TGTGCCAGCAGCTCAGGACAGGTGAACTATCAGCCCCAGCATTTT. It is translated as CASSSGQVNYQPQHF.

The chain links TRBV5-4 to TRBJ1-2; no clear D. This CDR3 has 17 amino acids. Germline V gene lookup returns CDR1 SGHNT and CDR2 YYREEE (reference sequence). The V and J ends lost 0 bases and 4 bases respectively, with 19 bases between them. CDR3 loop: CASSLAVHGQSSYGYTF. CDR3 bases: TGTGCCAGCAGCTTGGCCGTTCATGGTCAGAGCTCCTATGGCTACACCTTC.

This clonotype has just a few counts. This chain joins TRBV11-2 and TRBJ2-1; D uncertain. The CDR3 is made up of 16 amino acids. The V end lost 3 bases, the J end lost 4 bases, and 16 bases lay between the germline ends. CDR1 SGHAT and CDR2 FQNNGV come from the germline V gene. Here the CDR3 reads CASSLGSSVLYNEQFF. The DNA for the CDR3 is TGTGCCAGCAGCTTGGGGTCATCCGTATTGTACAATGAGCAGTTCTTC.

This clonotype has a count of ten or more. V gene TRBV5-1 combines with J gene TRBJ1-2; D is undetermined. Germline V gene lookup returns CDR1 SGHRS and CDR2 YFSETQ. Trimming took 5 bases from V and 8 from J, leaving 16 bases between them. The CDR3 spans 13 residues. The CDR3 region has the DNA TGCGCCAGCAGATGGAATCCTTCGGGGGGCTACACCTTC. It yields the protein CASRWNPSGGYTF.

V gene TRBV6-4 combines with J gene TRBJ2-2, with D uncertain. V lost 7 bases, J lost 1 base, and 10 bases lay in between. The CDR3 runs 14 residues. Germline V gene lookup returns CDR1 MRHNA and CDR2 SNTAGT. The CDR3 DNA reads as TGTGCCAGCACTGTACAGTGGAACACCGGGGAGCTGTTTTTT. It encodes CASTVQWNTGELFF.

This clonotype has a count of ten or more. The gene calls are TRBV9 and TRBJ2-3; the D is unclear. There are 15 residues in the CDR3. The V end was cut by 2 bases, the J end by 5 bases, with 15 bases between. Germline CDR1 reads SGDLS; CDR2 reads YYNGEE. The CDR3 DNA is TGTGCCAGCAGCGTCGGGCCCCAAGGCGGAGATACGCAGTATTTT. It encodes CASSVGPQGGDTQYF.

This sequence joins TRBV5-1 and TRBJ2-7; 7 nucleotides align to TRBD1. Per the germline V gene, CDR1 is SGHRS and CDR2 is YFSETQ. This CDR3 has 13 amino acids. The trim removed 4 bases at V and 3 bases at J, leaving 4 bases unmatched. CDR3 in amino acids: CASSRDRHYEQYF. Written as DNA, the CDR3 is TGCGCCAGCAGCAGGGACAGACACTACGAGCAGTACTTC.

This clonotype has only a few counts. J is TRBJ2-4 and V is TRBV7-9; D may correspond to TRBD1 or TRBD2 (5 bases each). The CDR3 is 16 residues long. Per the germline V gene, CDR1 is SEHNR and CDR2 is FQNEAQ (reference sequence). Trimming pared 0 bases from V and 7 bases from J, leaving 16 bases between. The CDR3 nucleotides are TGTGCCAGCAGCTTAGCGGCCCTAGCAGAGGGGAACATTCAGTACTTC. This codes for CASSLAALAEGNIQYF.

V usage is TRBV20-1 and J usage is TRBJ1-1; D gene ambiguous. V was cut by 0 bases and J by 1 base, with 9 bases left in between. Per germline, CDR1 DFQATT and CDR2 SNEGSKA (reference sequence). This CDR3 has 14 residues. The CDR3: CSAREIGWNTEAFF. The CDR3 DNA reads TGCAGTGCTAGAGAAATAGGGTGGAACACTGAAGCTTTCTTT.

V is TRBV18 and J is TRBJ1-4; D is perhaps TRBD1 (5 bases). Trimming left V 4 bases short and J 14 bases short, with 23 bases between. From germline, CDR1 is KGHSH and CDR2 LQKENI. CDR3 length: 15 residues. CDR3 sequence (DNA): TGTGCCAGCTCACTACGGGACGTCGGGGCGATGGGGCTGTTTTTT. It specifies CASSLRDVGAMGLFF. The full variable domain, rest sourced from reference TRBV18 and TRBJ1-4, is NAGVMQNPRHLVRRRGQEARLRCSPMKGHSHVYWYRQLPEEGLKFMVYLQKENIIDESGMPKERFSAEFPKEGPSILRIQQVVRGDSAAYFCASSLRDVGAMGLFFGSGTQLSVL.

This sequence joins TRBV20-1 and TRBJ2-5, with 8 bases that match TRBD2. There are 14 residues in the CDR3. From germline, CDR1 is DFQATT and CDR2 SNEGSKA (reference sequence). Unmatched junction bases numbered 10, after V lost 5 bases and J lost 5 bases. The CDR3 protein is CSAHGGAGEETQYF. The CDR3 bases are TGCAGTGCTCACGGGGGGGCCGGAGAGGAGACCCAGTACTTC.

The chain joins TRBV11-2 to TRBJ1-6, with 9 nucleotides matching TRBD1. Looked up from germline, CDR1 is SGHAT and CDR2 is FQNNGV. The J segment lost 8 bases and the V segment lost 6 bases, leaving 2 bases of the junction unmatched. This CDR3 has 13 residues. CDR3 in DNA: TGTGCCAGCAGACAGGGGGCGGATTCACCCCTCCACTTT. This gives the protein CASRQGADSPLHF.

This clonotype was picked up many times. The chain is built from TRBV7-9 and TRBJ1-2; D may be TRBD1 (6 bases). The V end was cut by 5 bases, the J end by 4 bases, with 11 bases between. The CDR3 length is 13 residues. Germline CDR1 reads SEHNR; CDR2 reads FQNEAQ (reference sequence). The CDR3 here is CASSPDRFYGYTF. CDR3 nucleotide sequence: TGTGCCAGCAGCCCAGACAGGTTCTATGGCTACACCTTC.

The chain recombines TRBV7-9 with TRBJ2-7; 7 bases map to TRBD2. J gave up 3 bases and V 5 bases, and 4 bases lay outside the gene matches. CDR3 length: 13 residues. CDR1 SEHNR and CDR2 FQNEAQ come from the germline V gene (reference sequence). CDR3 protein: CASSGGGSYEQYV. CDR3 sequence (DNA): TGTGCCAGCAGCGGGGGGGGGAGCTACGAGCAGTACGTC.